This entry is about one T cell receptor (beta chain). Its cognate antigen is unknown. The sample belongs to a study of PD-1 blockade in classical Hodgkin lymphoma. Sequenced by immunoSEQ multiplex PCR; TCRdb stores in-frame clones only, minus some. The sample consists of about 110,000 clones, roughly 87% of them appearing once. J lost 4 bases, V lost 2 bases, and 5 bases had no gene match. Per germline, CDR1 MDHEN and CDR2 SYDVKM. The CDR3 extends over 16 amino acids. All patients relapsed after autologous stem cell transplantation, and brentuximab vedotin exposure varied. Findings of the study overall: TCR diversity at baseline was reported to be reduced in newly diagnosed patients relative to healthy donors. By C4D1 there was a significant rise in CD4+ TCR diversity but not in CD8+ TCR diversity. Newly diagnosed patients and complete responders had comparable diversity at baseline. What caused the repertoire differences, perhaps disease activity or prior therapy, remains undefined.

The TCR was taken from a human donor with classical Hodgkin lymphoma. Sequencing used peripheral blood mononuclear cells (PBMCs), obtained before the second cycle of nivolumab. The rearrangement joins TRBV28 to TRBJ2-2; 9 nucleotides align to TRBD1. The CDR3 spells CASSLPGQGSTGELFF. In nucleotides, the CDR3 is TGTGCCAGCAGTTTACCCGGACAGGGGTCCACCGGGGAGCTGTTTTTT.